The present T cell receptor (beta chain) was sequenced within a study of T cells in Graves' hyperthyroidism and ophthalmopathy (dated by TCRdb to between 2018 and 2021). About the investigation overall: Peripheral blood samples were taken at initial diagnosis, before any treatment was given. TCR V-J signatures able to tell the groups apart were searched for in a discovery cohort of 100 patients, of whom over 40 had Graves' ophthalmopathy and 55 to 65 had stable Graves' hyperthyroidism. Prospective prediction of ophthalmopathy was tested in an independent validation cohort of 18 to 20 hyperthyroidism patients and 15 to 17 patients who later progressed to ophthalmopathy. The 75 to 100 discovery patients were randomly split 7:3 into training and test sets. The study also compared thyroid tissue and blood T-cell repertoires from more than five Graves' hyperthyroidism patients. After blood sampling, hyperthyroidism patients were treated with methimazole at a starting dose of 30 mg daily, and ophthalmopathy patients were treated with high-dose intravenous methylprednisolone. According to the paper, TCR Vbeta CDR3 sequencing was carried out on about 140 peripheral blood samples, which came from fewer than 50 ophthalmopathy, under 85 hyperthyroidism and around 17 progressor patients.

A patient counted as having stable Graves' hyperthyroidism if no progression to ophthalmopathy occurred over 18 months of follow-up. Hyperthyroidism patients were newly diagnosed, had a disease duration of under 2 months, and were aged 18 to 65 years. The study excluded patients with uncontrolled infections, other autoimmune diseases, pregnancy or lactation. Diagnoses were based on clinical symptoms, serum thyroxine and TRAb, thyroid ultrasound and orbital computed tomography. PBMCs were isolated from more than 9 ml of fresh peripheral blood by Ficoll-Paque density gradient centrifugation. Trizol reagent was used to extract total RNA, and RNA quality was then checked on an Agilent 2100 Bioanalyzer. The CDR3 measures 15 amino acids from cysteine to phenylalanine. The retained sequence is limited to the CDR3, 45 bases, with the frame set at the first base. Germline trimming amounts to 3 bases on V and 4 bases on J, with 5 as the count of junction bases outside the gene matches. Per the germline V gene (reference sequence), LGHDT is the CDR1 and YNNKEL is the CDR2.

In its sample, this clonotype was seen many times. What this receptor recognizes is not known. Within one base of it there is no much larger clone, and no base qualities were kept. TCR beta CDR3 regions were amplified from RNA transcripts. A first-round RT-PCR of the TCR CDR3 used the HTBI primer set with the Qiagen OneStep RT-PCR kit. A second multiplex PCR round built the libraries, followed by size selection and purification. Sequencing of the libraries was done on an Illumina HiSeq2000 using paired-end 100 bp reads. Per the authors' processing: SOAPnuke was used to process the raw data, throwing out any read that contained adapters or uncalled bases, had a mean Phred below 15, or lacked an exact constant-primer or identifier match. COPE v1.2.5 was used to merge the high-quality paired reads, and each unique nucleotide sequence was defined as a clonotype. MiTCR v1.1 was used to align the clonotypes against IMGT TRBV, TRBD and TRBJ reference segments. The analysis included only V-J combinations with a frequency above 0.0001, which together covered approximately 99% of the repertoires. A TCS score was defined as the ratio of F50 (clonal expansion) to E x V (chaos), with BLOSUM62-based TCRdist applied between CDR3 peptides within each V-J. Welch's t-statistics and random forest reduced around 510 V-J features to 10 to 15, which were used in a naive Bayes classifier (R e1071). TCRdb reprocessing: public reads trimmed at Q25 with fastp, clones called with MiXCR, in-frame beta chains kept. Rows merge per CDR3 protein into single entries with the most common DNA and genes. These V and J calls originate from TCRdb's pipeline instead of the authors' own analysis. Across this sample there are fewer than 900,000 distinct CDR3 sequences, with roughly 15% seen only once. The ten largest clones take up under 8.5% of the sample.

Points the paper makes about the study in general: During validation, the model predicted progression to ophthalmopathy a median of approximately 6 months ahead of onset, with 60% to 71% sensitivity and 72.22% specificity. Most expanded thyroid clonotypes (frequency above 0.001) were also detected in blood, a finding suggesting that blood repertoires may reflect thyroid immune responses. No statistical method was used to set the sample size in advance, and investigators knew the group allocation. A 13 V-J signature model separated ophthalmopathy from stable hyperthyroidism, with nearly 90% sensitivity and roughly 82% specificity in cross-validation and 80%/75% in testing.

Rearrangement joined TRBV3-1 to TRBJ1-5; the central 8 bases match TRBD1. Sequencing used blood. The receptor was isolated from a man younger than 35 with Graves' hyperthyroidism. The CDR3 protein sequence reads: CASSHDRGLNQPQHF. The sequence in DNA is TGTGCCAGCAGCCATGACAGGGGTTTAAATCAGCCCCAGCATTTT.